Described below is a single T cell receptor beta chain sequence and its context. Here immunoSEQ multiplex PCR was the method, and the copy in TCRdb shows in-frame clones only, minus some. Found here are about 50,000 clones, approximately 50% of them singletons; the top ten hold roughly 33%. This specimen belongs to a study of cytotoxic CD8 clonotypes in ibrutinib-treated CLL. Trimming removed 2 bases at V and 2 bases at J, with 15 bases between. This CDR3 is 16 amino acids long. Looked up from germline, CDR1 is SEHNR and CDR2 is FQNEAQ (reference sequence). The origin of this receptor is a human donor with chronic lymphocytic leukemia. The chain combines TRBV7-9 with TRBJ1-2; D gene unclear. This specimen was PBMCs, taken after 12 months of ibrutinib treatment. CDR3 sequence (DNA): TGTGCCAGCAGCTTACCTCTCTTTGACCGCAACTATGGCTACACCTTC. This sequence encodes CASSLPLFDRNYGYTF.